Detailed here is one T cell receptor (beta chain). This sample stems from a study of tumour-infiltrating T cells in Burkitt lymphoma. Study-wide background: Productive clonality predicted overall and progression-free survival.

Germline loops: CDR1 LGHNA, CDR2 YSLEER. Trimming pared 2 bases from V and 5 bases from J, leaving 12 bases between. The length of the CDR3 is 14 residues. The protocol was immunoSEQ multiplex PCR, while the TCRdb copy is restricted to in-frame clones and leaves out a portion. Here the sample spans thousands of clones, about 69% being singletons. The chain links TRBV4-3 to TRBJ1-1; D is possibly TRBD1 (6 bases). The sequence was obtained from a human donor with diffuse large B-cell lymphoma. Sequencing was carried out using tumor tissue. The CDR3 loop is CASSQSRTDTEAFF. DNA for the CDR3: TGCGCCAGCAGCCAATCTCGGACAGATACTGAAGCTTTCTTT.